This TCR beta chain comes out of a study of T cells in Graves' hyperthyroidism and ophthalmopathy. Notes on the study in general: Ophthalmopathy and stable hyperthyroidism were told apart by a 13 V-J model. Most clonotypes expanded in thyroid above 0.001 were likewise present in blood.

The investigators amplified TCR beta CDR3 regions from RNA transcripts. A first-round RT-PCR of the TCR CDR3 used the HTBI primer set. MiXCR, applied by TCRdb to the multiplex PCR reads, yields one record per CDR3 protein. The data hold about 540,000 distinct CDR3 sequences, with approximately 44% observed a single time. The germline gives CDR1 SNHLY, CDR2 FYNNEI. The CDR3 totals 15 residues. V lost 4 bases, J lost 6 bases, and 8 bases stayed unmatched. For this clonotype: Its matching antigen is unknown.

This receptor was identified in a woman under 30 with Graves' hyperthyroidism. V usage is TRBV2 and J usage is TRBJ1-2; 10 bases map to TRBD1. Sequencing input: peripheral blood or thyroid tissue (not recorded which). The CDR3 loop is CASSAWRQGADGYTF. For the CDR3, the DNA is TGTGCCAGCAGTGCTTGGCGACAGGGGGCAGATGGCTACACCTTC.